This is a list of T cell receptor beta chains from one sample in a study of T cells in Graves' hyperthyroidism and ophthalmopathy. Via MiXCR, TCRdb re-called the multiplex PCR reads, giving one row per CDR3 protein. The sample records hundreds of thousands of distinct CDR3 sequences, approximately 40% being singletons. Material: blood. The receptors were gathered from a man younger than 35 with Graves' hyperthyroidism. CDR3s include the opening cysteine and the closing phenylalanine or tryptophan. A D gene is named only where the DNA matches it firmly. Not every row has a clone size; where given, it reads once, few, many or a size class.

D,V,J,size,CDR3,DNA
-,TRBV4-2,TRBJ1-5,few,CASSQEGGWQPQHF,TGTGCCAGCAGCCAAGAAGGGGGGTGGCAGCCCCAGCATTTT
-,TRBV4-1,TRBJ2-7,-,CASSQEGGTDEQYF,TGCGCCAGCAGCCAAGAAGGGGGAACAGACGAGCAGTACTTC
-,TRBV2,TRBJ1-2,many,CASSESPNYGYTF,TGTGCCAGCAGTGAATCGCCTAACTATGGCTACACCTTC
TRBD1,TRBV7-8,TRBJ1-4,-,CASSLTDRANEKLFF,TGTGCCAGCAGCCTCACTGACAGGGCTAATGAAAAACTGTTTTTT
-,TRBV12-3/TRBV12-4,TRBJ1-5,-,CASSFRTVTDQPQHF,TGTGCCAGCAGTTTCCGGACCGTAACAGATCAGCCCCAGCATTTT
-,TRBV29-1,TRBJ1-5,many,CSVSTSNHQPQHF,TGCAGCGTTTCTACGAGCAACCATCAGCCCCAGCATTTT
-,TRBV19,TRBJ2-7,few,CASSPEGAYEQYF,TGTGCCAGTAGTCCGGAAGGGGCCTACGAGCAGTACTTC
TRBD1,TRBV5-1,TRBJ2-7,many,CASSWGDRALYEQYF,TGCGCCAGCAGCTGGGGGGACAGGGCACTCTACGAGCAGTACTTC
-,TRBV10-3,TRBJ2-7,many,CATPVRIYEQYF,TGTGCCACCCCCGTAAGGATTTACGAGCAGTACTTC
-,TRBV4-1,TRBJ1-5,few,CASSQEERGNQPQHF,TGCGCCAGCAGCCAAGAAGAGCGGGGTAATCAGCCCCAGCATTTT
TRBD1,TRBV2,TRBJ2-7,many,CASSKDRENEQYF,TGTGCCAGCAGTAAGGACAGGGAAAACGAGCAGTACTTC
-,TRBV25-1,TRBJ1-1,-,CASSQKPVDAFF,TGTGCCAGCAGTCAAAAGCCGGTAGACGCTTTCTTT
TRBD2,TRBV5-1,TRBJ2-5,-,CASSPGRGLAETQYF,TGCGCCAGCAGCCCTGGTCGGGGACTAGCGGAGACCCAGTACTTC
-,TRBV25-1,TRBJ1-1,many,CASSAGVMNTEAFF,TGTGCCAGCAGTGCGGGGGTCATGAACACTGAAGCTTTCTTT
TRBD1,TRBV13,TRBJ2-2,few,CASRSGQGAQTGELFF,TGTGCCAGCAGATCAGGACAGGGGGCGCAGACCGGGGAGCTGTTTTTT
TRBD1,TRBV7-2,TRBJ1-5,-,CASSSRDRDQPQHF,TGTGCCAGCAGCTCCCGGGACAGGGATCAGCCCCAGCATTTT